This TCR beta chain comes out of a study of cytomegalovirus exposure and HLA in healthy donors. Turning to this clone: No antigen is known for it.

Study outcomes and limitations: Confirmation was obtained in vitro that a few CMV-associated chains are specific for CMV antigens. In a later analysis, donors in an Asian-associated ancestry cluster reportedly had fewer N-insertions in productive TCRs than the cohort mean. It was assumed in the presence/absence analyses that sequencing depth was roughly uniform across donors. Trimming of TCR beta V- and J-genes showed a link, identified in a later analysis, to a missense DCLRE1C variant.

The CDR3 spans 13 residues. Trimming took 5 bases from V and 1 from J, leaving 8 bases between them. Germline CDR1 and CDR2: SEHNR and FQNEAQ (reference sequence). In the PCR, 60 Vbeta and 13 Jbeta primers were used. TCRdb's table, derived via immunoSEQ multiplex PCR, lists solely in-frame clones and lacks some. The repertoire includes roughly 130,000 clones, 75% to 90% of them detected once, and 1% sits in the top ten. The V gene is TRBV7-9, the J gene TRBJ1-1, with D possibly being TRBD1 (6 bases). The clonotype originates from a man aged 35 to 55 in good health and CMV-seronegative. Sequenced material: PBMCs. The CDR3 DNA reads as TGTGCCAGCAGCAGGACAGAGAACACTGAAGCTTTCTTT. This translates into CASSRTENTEAFF.